One sample yielded the 21 T cell receptor beta chains listed below, sequenced in a study of identical twins (dated by TCRdb to the mid-2010s). The method behind the library was 5' RACE. The sequencer was an Illumina HiSeq 2000. TCRdb reanalyzed the raw reads on its own, using fastp at Q25 for trimming and MiXCR for clone calling, and kept in-frame beta chains. Identical CDR3 proteins give one entry, which carries the most common genes and DNA. The sample table contains 450,000 to 500,000 distinct CDR3 sequences; only one count was recorded for about 13% of them. The top ten constitute approximately 0.98% of the sample. The data were also submitted as part of a second study, on yellow fever vaccine responses in identical twins.

The sequencing input was CD4+ T cells sorted from blood. Receptors originate from a young woman in good health.

This clonotype was seen only a few times. The CDR3 DNA follows: TGTGCCAGCAGCCAAGATGGGGGACAAGGACAAGAGACCCAGTACTTC. This encodes CASSQDGGQGQETQYF. The genes are TRBV4-2 and TRBJ2-5, with D possibly matching TRBD1 (6 bases). The germline V gene encodes CDR1 LGHNA and CDR2 YNFKEQ. V was trimmed by 0 bases and J by 2 bases, leaving 13 bases between them. This CDR3 contains 16 residues.

The chain joins TRBV7-8 to TRBJ2-1; D might be TRBD2 (6 bases). V was trimmed by 2 bases and J by 3 bases, leaving 14 bases between them. Looked up from germline, CDR1 is SGHVS and CDR2 is FQNEAQ. This CDR3 has 16 residues. In DNA, the CDR3 is TGTGCCAGCAGCTTACCCGGGACTTCAAACTACAATGAGCAGTTCTTC. Residues: CASSLPGTSNYNEQFF.

V is TRBV4-1 and J is TRBJ2-2; D is possibly TRBD1 (5 bases). From germline, CDR1 is MGHRA and CDR2 YSYEKL. This CDR3 contains 20 residues. Trimming cost V 2 bases and J 2 bases, with 24 bases left between them. The CDR3 nucleotides read TGCGCCAGCAGCCAACCTCCGATTGACAGCCGGGTCCCAAACACCGGGGAGCTGTTTTTT. It translates to CASSQPPIDSRVPNTGELFF.

This clonotype was seen ten or more times. The CDR3 DNA is TGTGCCAGCAACTCCTTCCAAGGTGGGGGTAATAATTCACCCCTCCACTTT. It specifies CASNSFQGGGNNSPLHF. V is TRBV27 and J is TRBJ1-6; perhaps TRBD1 as D (5 bases). Germline loops: CDR1 MNHEY, CDR2 SMNVEV (reference sequence). This CDR3 comprises 17 residues. Trimming removed 7 bases at V and 5 bases at J, with 21 bases between.

The chain links TRBV5-1 to TRBJ2-2, with TRBD2 matching over 12 bases. V dropped 0 bases and J dropped 1; count of bases not matched to a gene: 4. Germline-derived CDR1 and CDR2 are SGHRS and YFSETQ. The length of the CDR3 is 18 residues. The CDR3 region is CASSLVPGLAGNTGELFF. DNA of the CDR3: TGCGCCAGCAGCTTGGTCCCGGGACTAGCGGGGAACACCGGGGAGCTGTTTTTT.

The table lists this clonotype with a few counts. The CDR3, as DNA: TGTGCCACCAGTGCCGGGCGGGGTTCGGGCACTGAAGCTTTCTTT. Translating gives CATSAGRGSGTEAFF. The chain has TRBV24-1 and TRBJ1-1; D not resolved. Germline CDR1 and CDR2: KGHDR and SFDVKD. V lost 5 bases and J lost 4, with 16 bases in between. This CDR3 spans 15 amino acids.

The chain links TRBV20-1 to TRBJ2-4; unclear D gene. CDR1 is DFQATT and CDR2 is SNEGSKA in the germline V gene (reference sequence). The CDR3 has 13 residues. Between the trimmed V and J ends, which lost 2 bases and 0 bases, there was a span of 5 bases. CDR3 sequence: CSARFGAKNIQYF. The CDR3 DNA is TGCAGTGCTAGATTCGGAGCCAAAAACATTCAGTACTTC.

The chain is built from TRBV9 and TRBJ1-1, with D possibly matching TRBD1 (6 bases). Germline V CDR1 and CDR2: SGDLS, YYNGEE. V gave up 1 base and J gave up 10 bases, with 23 bases separating them. The CDR3 contains 16 residues. CDR3 sequence: CASSVLTEPVLGGAFF. DNA of the CDR3: TGTGCCAGCAGCGTACTGACAGAGCCGGTCCTAGGGGGAGCTTTCTTT.

This clonotype turned up a few times. One junction end does not reproduce the germline sequence, and a read error may be involved. The genes are TRBV5-4 and TRBJ2-3; 8 bases map to TRBD1. CDR1 is SGHNT and CDR2 is YYREEE in the germline V gene (reference sequence). The CDR3 is 16 amino acids. CDR3 loop: CATSRRDRWDDGTQYF. In nucleotides, the CDR3 is TGTGCCACCAGCCGTCGGGACAGGTGGGATGATGGTACGCAGTATTTT.

This clonotype was picked up a small number of times. The chain is built from TRBV5-1 and TRBJ2-7; weak D call: TRBD1 (6 bases). Trimming pared 1 base from V and 2 bases from J, leaving 13 bases between. The germline gives CDR1 SGHRS, CDR2 YFSETQ. The CDR3 has 15 amino acids. CDR3 sequence: CASSLLPGQTYEQYF. CDR3 nucleotide sequence: TGCGCCAGCAGCTTGCTCCCCGGACAGACCTACGAGCAGTACTTC.

The chain links TRBV11-2 to TRBJ2-1; possibly TRBD1 for D (5 bases). V dropped 7 bases and J dropped 9 bases, with 10 bases sitting between them. CDR1 and CDR2 (germline): SGHAT, FQNNGV. CDR3 length equals 11 residues. The CDR3 is CASTPGREQFF. The CDR3 nucleotides read TGTGCCAGCACCCCAGGGCGTGAGCAGTTCTTC.

This clonotype occurred many times. V usage is TRBV9 and J usage is TRBJ1-2; D is perhaps TRBD1 (5 bases). Trimming shortened V by 3 bases and J by 0 bases, and 24 bases separated the two germline ends. This CDR3 is built from 19 residues. Germline lookup yields CDR1 SGDLS and CDR2 YYNGEE. The CDR3 region is CASSGFTGSGGGSNYGYTF. The DNA for the CDR3 is TGTGCCAGCAGCGGATTCACGGGCTCGGGGGGAGGTTCTAACTATGGCTACACCTTC.

V gene TRBV2 combines with J gene TRBJ2-4, with D perhaps matching TRBD2 (6 bases). This CDR3 has 12 amino acids. Trimming removed 6 bases at V and 9 bases at J, with 12 bases between. Germline assignment: CDR1 SNHLY and CDR2 FYNNEI. This CDR3 reads CASSRGIGIQYF. Written as DNA, the CDR3 is TGTGCCAGCAGCCGGGGGATTGGCATTCAGTACTTC.

This clonotype has ten or more counts. V usage is TRBV7-6 and J usage is TRBJ2-1; 8 bases are shared with TRBD1. J was trimmed by 9 bases and V by 4 bases; bases with no gene match: 8. The CDR3 has 14 residues. The germline V gene has CDR1 SGHVS and CDR2 FNYEAQ. The CDR3 DNA follows: TGTGCCAGCAGCTGGACAGGGAAGGACGGTGAGCAGTTCTTC. Residues: CASSWTGKDGEQFF.

This clonotype has ten or more counts. The genes are TRBV11-2 and TRBJ1-1; D call uncertain. V lost 5 bases to trimming and J lost 4 bases, with 8 bases between them. Germline V gives CDR1 SGHAT, CDR2 FQNNGV. The CDR3 has 12 amino acids. The CDR3 DNA reads TGTGCCAGCAGCCCAGGACGCACTGAAGCTTTCTTT. This sequence encodes CASSPGRTEAFF.

The rearrangement joins TRBV20-1 to TRBJ2-7; possibly TRBD2 for D (6 bases). There are 15 residues in the CDR3. V was pared by 6 bases and J by 2 bases, with 20 bases between. CDR1 and CDR2 (germline): DFQATT, SNEGSKA (reference sequence). The CDR3 DNA follows: TGCAGTGCCAACGAGATAGCGGTATCGACCTACGAGCAGTACTTC. Its translation is CSANEIAVSTYEQYF.

The rearrangement joins TRBV7-2 to TRBJ2-6; 7 nucleotides align to TRBD1. This CDR3 region has 13 residues. J was trimmed by 19 bases and V by 1 base; bases with no gene match: 10. Germline V CDR1 and CDR2: SGHTA, FQGNSA. The CDR3 spells CASSLGGQTSTTF. CDR3 coding DNA: TGTGCCAGCAGCTTAGGGGGACAGACCAGTACTACTTTC.

This clonotype has at least ten counts. The gene calls are TRBV12-3 or TRBV12-4 and TRBJ1-1; D gene unclear. This CDR3 contains 13 residues. Trimming took 5 bases from V and 2 from J, leaving 9 bases between them. As DNA, the CDR3 is TGTGCCAGCAGTAGGCCCGGTAACACTGAAGCTTTCTTT. The encoded protein is CASSRPGNTEAFF.

At least ten counts were recorded for this clonotype. The genes are TRBV6-5 and TRBJ2-5, with 7 bases identical to TRBD1. This CDR3 has 11 amino acids. The germline V gene has CDR1 MNHEY and CDR2 SVGAGI. Germline trimming cut 6 bases from V and 5 bases from J; bases unmatched to any gene: 0. The CDR3 nucleotides are TGTGCCAGCAGACAGGGGGAGACCCAGTACTTC. Its protein product is CASRQGETQYF.

This clonotype showed up just a few times. The chain recombines TRBV9 with TRBJ2-7; D possibly corresponds to TRBD2 (6 bases). The V and J ends lost 0 bases and 4 bases respectively, with 11 bases between them. This CDR3 comprises 14 residues. The germline gives CDR1 SGDLS, CDR2 YYNGEE. In nucleotides, the CDR3 is TGTGCCAGCAGCGTAGCCGAAGGAGGGTACGAGCAGTACTTC. Its translation is CASSVAEGGYEQYF.

The chain has TRBV5-4 and TRBJ2-5; 12 bases agree with TRBD2. Germline trimming cut 4 bases from V and 1 base from J; bases unmatched to any gene: 5. Germline V CDR1 and CDR2: SGHNT, YYREEE (reference sequence). The CDR3 spans 16 residues. In DNA, the CDR3 is TGTGCCAGCAGCGTAGGGACTAGCGGGCCCCAAGAGACCCAGTACTTC. It codes for CASSVGTSGPQETQYF.